These T cell receptor beta chains were read from a single sample in a study of blood T cell repertoires in COVID-19. Method: immunoSEQ multiplex PCR; TCRdb's copy keeps in-frame clones and lacks some. The profile shows 120,000 or so clones, about nine tenths of them singletons. The source material was peripheral blood. Receptor source: a human donor in a cohort sampled during active COVID-19. The CDR3 runs from the conserved cysteine through the conserved F or W. Expanded clones get a size class; other rows say once, few or many, or leave the size out.

size	J	V	CDR3
-	TRBJ1-1	TRBV9	CASSVAQTNTEAFF
-	TRBJ2-1	TRBV7-7	CASSSRTGSDEQFF
-	TRBJ2-3	TRBV18	CASSPQGLAGGTDTQYF
-	TRBJ2-7	TRBV6-5	CASSPGTGVYEQYF
few	TRBJ1-3	TRBV7-7	CASSGGAGGFTGNTIYF
-	TRBJ2-5	TRBV25-1	CASSVITGGQQETQYF
-	TRBJ2-1	TRBV11-3	CASSLEGPEQFRGNEQFF
-	TRBJ2-1	TRBV18	CASSRLGTGLDEQFF
-	TRBJ1-6	TRBV7-9	CASSLAFGTGNGSPLHF
-	TRBJ2-7	TRBV7-6	CASSFRDSYEQYF
-	TRBJ1-1	TRBV7-9	CASSPRTGSVNTEAFF
-	TRBJ2-6	TRBV28	CASSLRRAGAESGANVLTF
-	TRBJ2-1	TRBV30	CAWNRGLAGEQFF
-	TRBJ2-4	TRBV3-1/TRBV3-2	CASSQDQGRWTGVGPKNIQYF
-	TRBJ2-7	TRBV5-4	CASSLPTGGREQYEQYF
-	TRBJ2-1	TRBV7-8	CASSPRLAGRLGAYNEQFF
-	TRBJ1-2	TRBV19	CASSMFDSYGYTF
-	TRBJ2-3	TRBV6-5	CASSRGLSTDTQYF
-	TRBJ2-2	TRBV10-1	CASSGGTSGLTGELFF
-	TRBJ2-7	TRBV5-1	CASSLAASGGSAEQYF
-	TRBJ1-5	TRBV7-2	CTSSLAFRQGDQPQHF
-	TRBJ1-5	TRBV3-1/TRBV3-2	CASSRGRGSNQPQHF
-	TRBJ1-6	TRBV5-5	CASSLGPSGGSPLHF
-	TRBJ1-1	TRBV28	CASSREGRTEAFF
-	TRBJ1-1	TRBV6-2/TRBV6-3	CASSKGHELRRTEAFF
-	TRBJ2-2	TRBV2	CASSAIPGVAGELFF
-	TRBJ2-1	TRBV29-1	CSLPGLAGNEQFF
-	TRBJ1-5	TRBV6-1	CASSERTGKSQPQHF
few	TRBJ1-1	TRBV19	CASSVRVATEAFF
-	TRBJ2-2	TRBV19	CASSIWTSMTGELFF
-	TRBJ1-1	TRBV27	CASSLGPTAGQNEAFF
-	TRBJ2-4	TRBV29-1	CSVDISGGIQYF
-	TRBJ2-3	TRBV11-2	CASSLVGVVTDTQYF
-	TRBJ2-2	TRBV5-1	CASSLGPDSGELFF
few	TRBJ2-2	TRBV4-1	CASSQGTGWDGELFF
-	TRBJ2-1	TRBV5-1	CASSVSGSSYNEQFF
-	TRBJ1-4	TRBV6-6	CASRAQGANEKLFF
few	TRBJ2-3	TRBV18	CASSWGGARTDTQYF
-	TRBJ1-5	TRBV27	CASTPRGGRPQHF
-	TRBJ1-2	TRBV5-4	CASNQGGREYGYTF
-	TRBJ2-1	TRBV24-1	CATSPAGGPYNEQFF
once	TRBJ2-1	TRBV29-1	CSVEDLQGGNEQFF
-	TRBJ1-1	TRBV5-1	CASRSVGGNTEAFF